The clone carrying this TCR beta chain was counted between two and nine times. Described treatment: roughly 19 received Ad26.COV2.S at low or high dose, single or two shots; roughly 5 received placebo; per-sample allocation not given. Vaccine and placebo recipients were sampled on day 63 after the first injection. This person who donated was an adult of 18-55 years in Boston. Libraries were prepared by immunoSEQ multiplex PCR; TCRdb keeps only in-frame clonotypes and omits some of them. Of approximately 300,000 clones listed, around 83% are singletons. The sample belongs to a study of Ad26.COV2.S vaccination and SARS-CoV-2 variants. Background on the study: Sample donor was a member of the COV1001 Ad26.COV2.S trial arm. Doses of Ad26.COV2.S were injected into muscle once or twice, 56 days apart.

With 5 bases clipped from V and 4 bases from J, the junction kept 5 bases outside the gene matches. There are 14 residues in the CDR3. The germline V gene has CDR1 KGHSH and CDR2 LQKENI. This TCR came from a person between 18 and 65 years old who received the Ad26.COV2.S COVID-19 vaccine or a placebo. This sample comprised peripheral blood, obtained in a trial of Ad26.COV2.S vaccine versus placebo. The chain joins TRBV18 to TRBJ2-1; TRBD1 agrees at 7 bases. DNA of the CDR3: TGTGCCAGCTCATTCGGGACAGCATACAATGAGCAGTTCTTC. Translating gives CASSFGTAYNEQFF.